The clone carrying this T cell receptor (beta chain) was seen a single time. This sample also contains other DNA sequences that code for the same CDR3. The data were taken from a study of T cell responses to AZD1222 COVID-19 vaccine. The CDR3 is made up of 15 amino acids. The V end was cut by 5 bases, the J end by 4 bases, with 18 bases between. Germline assignment: CDR1 SGHTA and CDR2 FQGNSA. Some clones are missing from TCRdb's copy, which holds only in-frame ones; the method was immunoSEQ multiplex PCR. The table includes 75,000 to 100,000 clones, 80% to 90% detected once. The sample in question was peripheral blood, obtained on day 0 of AZD1222 vaccination. The chain has TRBV7-2 and TRBJ2-7, with D maybe TRBD1 (5 bases). The sequence came from an adult in good health. Here the CDR3 DNA reads TGTGCCAGCAGCCCAGAGGCAGGGTACACGTACGAGCAGTACTTC. Residues: CASSPEAGYTYEQYF.